The sequence of this T cell receptor beta chain was determined in a study of vaccination and CD4 T cells after COVID-19. Study-level background: The convalescents were made up of six males and four females, two of whom were Hispanic. Each post-COVID sample was drawn after diagnosis, and the median interval was approximately 100 days (range 35 to 161). Median time from second vaccine dose to sampling was approximately 74 days (14 to 241).

The treatment: roughly ten-day PBMC culture with coronavirus spike peptide pools or control peptides (ViraFEST assay). This CDR3 comprises 16 residues. Germline CDR1 SGHVS, CDR2 FNYEAQ. V gave up 1 base and J gave up 7 bases; unmatched junction bases: 9. Overall study findings and caveats: Analysis of convalescent patients found that 304 of 307 vaccine-specific clones were spike mono-reactive.

Sequencing of the DNA from cultured CD4+ T cells was carried out with the Oncomine TCR Beta short-read assay. TCRdb reprocessed the PCR reads with MiXCR, giving one entry per CDR3 protein. This sample has fewer than 20,000 distinct CDR3 sequences, with 58% found just once. About this clonotype: What it binds is unknown.

This sample comprised CD4+ T cells from blood, cultured in vitro, obtained before SARS-CoV-2 vaccination. V usage is TRBV7-6 and J usage is TRBJ2-3; 9 bases map to TRBD2. This sequence originates from a human donor who had recovered from COVID-19. CDR3 amino acids: CASSLEAGGYVHTQYF. Here the CDR3 DNA reads TGTGCCAGCAGCTTAGAGGCGGGAGGGTACGTTCATACGCAGTATTTT.